The entry that follows covers one TCR beta chain sequence. As yet, its antigen is unknown. This record belongs to a study of blood T cells in healthy people across ages. Study-level results: Getting older went along with TCR beta diversity per million T cells dropping roughly linearly. Fewer expanded clones and more diversity marked long-lived versus aged donors.

Germline V gene data show CDR1 as LGHNT and CDR2 as FRNRAP. The CDR3 loop spans 15 amino acids. The authors ran a second PCR of roughly 6 to 12 cycles using a sample-barcoded 5' primer and a J-beta primer mix. TCRdb reprocessed the 5' RACE reads via MiXCR and lists one record per CDR3 protein. The repertoire consists of 1.5 million to 2 million distinct CDR3 sequences, with roughly 27% occurring once and the leading ten covering about 7.7%. V gene TRBV12-5 combines with J gene TRBJ2-5; D possibly matches TRBD1 or TRBD2 (5 bases each). TRBJ2-7 matches the DNA end more closely, so the J call is doubtful. This sequence was found in a woman aged 25-40 years in good health. The material sequenced was blood. The CDR3 protein is CASGLVPGPSGEQYF. The CDR3 DNA reads as TGTGCTAGTGGTTTGGTTCCGGGACCCTCGGGCGAGCAGTACTTC.